This T cell receptor beta chain was found in a study of T cells in Graves' hyperthyroidism and ophthalmopathy. Study background: Peripheral blood was acquired at first diagnosis, ahead of any therapy whatsoever. Overall study findings and caveats: Blood shared most expanded thyroid clonotypes above 0.001.

This clonotype occurred many times. The target antigen is unknown. Regions amplified from RNA transcripts were the TCR beta CDR3 regions. First-round RT-PCR of the TCR CDR3 relied on the HTBI primer set. In TCRdb, the multiplex PCR reads were re-called with MiXCR into one record per CDR3 protein. This sample has around 340,000 distinct CDR3 sequences, with 16% found just once. The CDR3 runs 11 residues. CDR1 is SNHLY and CDR2 is FYNNEI in the germline V gene. The rearrangement uses TRBV2 and TRBJ1-3; perhaps TRBD1 as D (6 bases). This clonotype originated in a man aged 25-40 years with Graves' hyperthyroidism. Sequenced sample: blood. CDR3 loop: CAGGRGDTIYF. The CDR3 region has the DNA TGTGCGGGGGGCCGTGGGGACACCATATATTTT.